These T cell receptor beta chains were read from a single sample in a study of CD8 T cells in Susac syndrome. Each CDR3 protein is one row after TCRdb ran MiXCR on the immunoSEQ multiplex PCR reads. This table holds 300,000 or so distinct CDR3 sequences, approximately 90% found once. Material for sequencing was CD4+ T cells from PBMCs. The receptors originated from a human donor with multiple sclerosis. CDR3s include the opening cysteine and the closing phenylalanine or tryptophan. Fields, in order: CDR3 length, V gene, CDR3 protein.

CDR3 length: 15
V gene: TRBV9
CDR3 protein: CASSADRGRSYGYTF

CDR3 length: 16
V gene: TRBV29-1
CDR3 protein: CSVDYSDRTSTDTQYF

CDR3 length: 13
V gene: TRBV15
CDR3 protein: CATSGHLGDEQYF

CDR3 length: 12
V gene: TRBV7-6
CDR3 protein: CASSLHWDTQYF

CDR3 length: 14
V gene: TRBV30
CDR3 protein: CAWSLQGNSYEQYF

CDR3 length: 15
V gene: TRBV2
CDR3 protein: CASSPGQPFTDTQYF

CDR3 length: 14
V gene: TRBV9
CDR3 protein: CASSVRGESTEAFF

CDR3 length: 16
V gene: TRBV30
CDR3 protein: CAWSVPARGVGRELFF

CDR3 length: 21
V gene: TRBV7-8
CDR3 protein: CASSLTYTGTYPFLSSYEQYF

CDR3 length: 13
V gene: TRBV7-2
CDR3 protein: CASSGSSNQPQHF

CDR3 length: 14
V gene: TRBV29-1
CDR3 protein: CSVESGRPEYEQYF

CDR3 length: 19
V gene: TRBV29-1
CDR3 protein: CSVERGGLQGGGLYNEQFF

CDR3 length: 14
V gene: TRBV6-1
CDR3 protein: CASNDRGRFHGYTF

CDR3 length: 17
V gene: TRBV10-3
CDR3 protein: CAISGTSGSGRRETQYF

CDR3 length: 14
V gene: TRBV7-6
CDR3 protein: CASSNGPLLEPQHF

CDR3 length: 15
V gene: TRBV7-2
CDR3 protein: CASSFPVGSGNTIYF

CDR3 length: 12
V gene: TRBV19
CDR3 protein: CASSIVTTEQFF

CDR3 length: 17
V gene: TRBV6-2/TRBV6-3
CDR3 protein: CASSYEAGTSGGNIQYF

CDR3 length: 14
V gene: TRBV6-2/TRBV6-3
CDR3 protein: CASSFQGPLGKAFF

CDR3 length: 13
V gene: TRBV29-1
CDR3 protein: CSAERGLGNTIYF

CDR3 length: 15
V gene: TRBV11-1
CDR3 protein: CASSPPGPRGAEAFF

CDR3 length: 12
V gene: TRBV5-1
CDR3 protein: CASSTGQGGYTF

CDR3 length: 13
V gene: TRBV6-2/TRBV6-3
CDR3 protein: CASSPTGTYEQYF

CDR3 length: 15
V gene: TRBV6-5
CDR3 protein: CASSRDRGIPNEQYF

CDR3 length: 15
V gene: TRBV4-2
CDR3 protein: CASSRGGTMNTEAFF

CDR3 length: 15
V gene: TRBV7-8
CDR3 protein: CASSPFGQESYTQYF

CDR3 length: 13
V gene: TRBV11-2
CDR3 protein: CASSSSTYTEAFF

CDR3 length: 14
V gene: TRBV12-3/TRBV12-4
CDR3 protein: CASTRTVLNEEQYF

CDR3 length: 13
V gene: TRBV25-1
CDR3 protein: CASKRANTGELFF

CDR3 length: 16
V gene: TRBV5-1
CDR3 protein: CASSLGSSGYYNEQFF

CDR3 length: 12
V gene: TRBV2
CDR3 protein: CASSEELGEQFF

CDR3 length: 15
V gene: TRBV9
CDR3 protein: CASSAGRGGNYGYTF

CDR3 length: 13
V gene: TRBV30
CDR3 protein: CAWNQGWLSEAFF

CDR3 length: 14
V gene: TRBV7-2
CDR3 protein: CASSFLRENNEQFF

CDR3 length: 14
V gene: TRBV6-6
CDR3 protein: CASSSSQAKNIQYF

CDR3 length: 15
V gene: TRBV7-2
CDR3 protein: CASSSGAGGPYEQYF

CDR3 length: 14
V gene: TRBV11-3
CDR3 protein: CASSSGAGRETQYF

CDR3 length: 14
V gene: TRBV2
CDR3 protein: CASRDRATNTEAFF

CDR3 length: 14
V gene: TRBV5-1
CDR3 protein: CASRAGSGANVLTF

CDR3 length: 13
V gene: TRBV19
CDR3 protein: CASSSRPGETQYF

CDR3 length: 17
V gene: TRBV20-1
CDR3 protein: CSARLRGGTSVIYEQYF

CDR3 length: 13
V gene: TRBV25-1
CDR3 protein: CATMPAGYYEQYF

CDR3 length: 15
V gene: TRBV23-1
CDR3 protein: CASSPNRDRGTEAFF

CDR3 length: 16
V gene: TRBV5-1
CDR3 protein: CASSLTPGGPNQPQHF

CDR3 length: 15
V gene: TRBV6-5
CDR3 protein: CASSHPGTGRNEQFF

CDR3 length: 16
V gene: TRBV19
CDR3 protein: CASSEREGPPYNEQFF

CDR3 length: 15
V gene: TRBV5-1
CDR3 protein: CASSLALAGKNEQFF

CDR3 length: 13
V gene: TRBV29-1
CDR3 protein: CSVEGGRGETQYF

CDR3 length: 13
V gene: TRBV7-8
CDR3 protein: CASSGRSTGELFF

CDR3 length: 13
V gene: TRBV20-1
CDR3 protein: CSAVDGGRDEQFF

CDR3 length: 16
V gene: TRBV6-5
CDR3 protein: CASSYSTGPMDPEAFF